This TCR beta chain was documented in a study of T-cell reconstitution after alpha-beta-depleted transplantation in children. CDR3 length: 14 amino acids. CDR1 and CDR2 (germline): SGHDT, YYEEEE. Trimming pared 7 bases from V and 3 bases from J, leaving 16 bases between. Unique molecular identifiers tagged the TCRbeta library. TCRdb used MiXCR to reprocess the PCR reads, holding one entry per CDR3 protein. Counted here are about a million distinct CDR3 sequences, about 29% occurring once; the ten biggest clones make up roughly 31%. This clonotype occurred a few times. This specimen consisted of PBMCs, mostly from graft donor cells, obtained 360 days after TCRalphabeta/CD19-depleted stem cell transplant. V and J are TRBV5-6 and TRBJ2-5; D uncertain. The sequence was collected from a boy in the first two years of life who had a stem cell transplant for SCID, so the T cells may come from the graft donor. As DNA, the CDR3 is TGTGCCAGCTCCGAAGACCTAGGTGAAGAGACCCAGTACTTC. This gives the protein CASSEDLGEETQYF.